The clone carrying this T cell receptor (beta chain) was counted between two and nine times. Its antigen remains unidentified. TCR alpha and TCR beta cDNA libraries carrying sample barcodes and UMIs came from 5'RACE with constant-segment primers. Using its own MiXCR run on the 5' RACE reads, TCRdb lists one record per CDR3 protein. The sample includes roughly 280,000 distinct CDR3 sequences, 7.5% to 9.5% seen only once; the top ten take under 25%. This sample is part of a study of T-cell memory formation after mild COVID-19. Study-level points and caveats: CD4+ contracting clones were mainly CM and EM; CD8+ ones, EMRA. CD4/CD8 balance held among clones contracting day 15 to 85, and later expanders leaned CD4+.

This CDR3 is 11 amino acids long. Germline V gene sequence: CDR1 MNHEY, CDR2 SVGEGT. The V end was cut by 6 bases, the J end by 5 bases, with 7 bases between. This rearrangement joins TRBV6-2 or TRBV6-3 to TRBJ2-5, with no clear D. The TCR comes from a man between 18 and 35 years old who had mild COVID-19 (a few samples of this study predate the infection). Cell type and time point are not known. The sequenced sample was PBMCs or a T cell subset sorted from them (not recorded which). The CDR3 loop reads CASRRLETQYF. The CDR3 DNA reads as TGTGCCAGCAGAAGGTTGGAGACCCAGTACTTC.